This T cell receptor beta chain is drawn from a study of cytomegalovirus exposure and HLA in healthy donors. Findings of the study overall: In a later analysis, an Asian-associated ancestry cluster reportedly showed fewer N-insertions than the approximately 700-donor mean.

Use of 60 Vbeta and 13 Jbeta primers characterized the PCR. TCRdb's table, derived via immunoSEQ multiplex PCR, lists solely in-frame clones and lacks some. The sample includes roughly 100,000 clones, about 83% of them seen just once. Looked up from germline, CDR1 is MGHRA and CDR2 is YSYEKL. This CDR3 has 16 residues. V lost 1 base, J lost 7 bases, and 17 bases lay in between. Remarks on this clone: The antigen is unknown.

The V call is TRBV4-1, the J call TRBJ2-1, with D tentatively TRBD2 (6 bases). The TCR sequence derives from a woman aged 18 to 35 in good health and CMV-seropositive. Input material: PBMCs. The CDR3 here is CASSQVTGLGGNEQFF. Written as DNA, the CDR3 is TGCGCCAGCAGCCAAGTTACGGGACTCGGCGGGAATGAGCAGTTCTTC.